One and the same sample provided the 23 T cell receptor beta chains below, sequenced in a study of blood T cell repertoires in COVID-19. The data were produced by immunoSEQ multiplex PCR, yet TCRdb's version contains in-frame clones alone and is incomplete. The sample includes about 69,000 clones, 79% of them seen just once. What was sequenced was peripheral blood. The receptors were sampled from a man aged 55 to 70 with acute or convalescent COVID-19.

This sequence joins TRBV23-1 and TRBJ2-4, with 10 bases aligning to TRBD1. TRBV23-1 is given ORF status, its function remaining uncertain. This CDR3 region has 16 residues. The junction had 9 bases not matched to a gene; V was cut back by 3 bases and J by 7 bases. CDR3 protein: CASSQGMEDRGNIQYF. The DNA of the CDR3 is TGCGCCAGCAGTCAGGGGATGGAGGACAGGGGGAACATTCAGTACTTC.

This clone was detected only once. The V gene is TRBV28, the J gene TRBJ1-4; no clear D gene. Trimming took 4 bases from V and 8 from J, leaving 11 bases between them. In germline, CDR1 is MDHEN, CDR2 SYDVKM. This CDR3 is 13 amino acids long. CDR3 residues: CASSWGGGEKLFF. The CDR3 coding sequence is TGTGCCAGCAGTTGGGGAGGAGGAGAAAAACTGTTTTTT.

The chain carries TRBV19 and TRBJ2-7; 8 bases align to TRBD2. Germline CDR1 reads LNHDA; CDR2 reads SQIVND (reference sequence). Germline trimming cut 5 bases from V and 2 bases from J; bases unmatched to any gene: 14. The length of the CDR3 is 17 residues. The CDR3 loop reads CASSPYPSRGEAYEQYF. The CDR3 DNA reads as TGTGCCAGTAGTCCATACCCCTCGCGGGGGGAGGCCTACGAGCAGTACTTC.

V gene TRBV27 combines with J gene TRBJ2-5; 8 bases line up with TRBD2. Germline CDR1 and CDR2: MNHEY and SMNVEV (reference sequence). CDR3 length equals 13 residues. The trim removed 7 bases at V and 5 bases at J, leaving 6 bases unmatched. In DNA, the CDR3 is TGTGCCAGCAATTCGGGGGGGGATGAGACCCAGTACTTC. This encodes CASNSGGDETQYF.

The sample holds a few counts of this clone. This chain connects TRBV27 to TRBJ2-5; 7 bases are a match to TRBD1. V trimming: 5 bases; J trimming: 5 bases; junction bases outside the gene matches: 8. The CDR3 contains 14 residues. Germline V gene data show CDR1 as MNHEY and CDR2 as SMNVEV (reference sequence). The CDR3 nucleotides read TGTGCCAGCAGTCCCGGACAGGCTTGGGAGACCCAGTACTTC. Protein: CASSPGQAWETQYF.

This clone was seen just once. J is TRBJ2-4 and V is TRBV7-2, with 11 nucleotides matching TRBD1. The trim removed 5 bases at V and 5 bases at J, leaving 11 bases unmatched. CDR1 SGHTA and CDR2 FQGNSA come from the germline V gene. The CDR3 covers 17 residues. The CDR3 here is CASSPGGTGGLQNIQYF. CDR3 in DNA: TGTGCCAGCAGCCCCGGGGGGACAGGGGGTTTGCAAAACATTCAGTACTTC.

This clone has only one observation. This may stem from a read error, because a much larger clone lies one nucleotide away. In the same sample, other DNA sequences code for this CDR3. The chain employs TRBV18 and TRBJ1-5; 9 bases fit TRBD1. V lost 2 bases, J lost 3 bases, and 5 bases stayed unmatched. The CDR3 runs 16 residues. Germline-derived CDR1 and CDR2 are KGHSH and LQKENI. Here the CDR3 reads CASSPTGTGSNQPQHF. The CDR3 DNA is TGTGCCAGCTCACCAACTGGGACAGGGTCCAATCAGCCCCAGCATTTT.

The chain is built from TRBV27 and TRBJ1-3; TRBD1 matches at 9 bases. V was clipped by 6 bases and J by 2 bases; unmatched bases: 5. Per the germline V gene, CDR1 is MNHEY and CDR2 is SMNVEV (reference sequence). This CDR3 has 15 amino acids. The CDR3 nucleotides read TGTGCCAGCAGGAGAGGGACAGGGCCTGGAAACACCATATATTTT. As protein: CASRRGTGPGNTIYF.

This clone was counted a few times. This rearrangement joins TRBV6-1 to TRBJ2-6, with D tentatively TRBD2 (5 bases). The CDR3 totals 17 residues. Germline CDR1 and CDR2: MNHNS and SASEGT. The germline V and J ends were trimmed by 0 bases and 2 bases, with 11 bases remaining between them. The CDR3 region has the DNA TGTGCCAGCAGTGAAGCGCTTCGGGGAACTGGGGCCAACGTCCTGACTTTC. This encodes CASSEALRGTGANVLTF.

The chain links TRBV2 to TRBJ2-6, with TRBD1 matching over 8 bases. This CDR3 contains 16 residues. Germline lookup yields CDR1 SNHLY and CDR2 FYNNEI. The V gene end was trimmed by 8 bases and the J gene end by 0 bases; junction bases not matched to a gene: 6. The CDR3 nucleotides are TGTGCCAGCGGACAGGGATCGGGCTCTGGGGCCAACGTCCTGACTTTC. Residues: CASGQGSGSGANVLTF.

The genes are TRBV4-1 and TRBJ2-3; 10 bases align to TRBD1. The ends lost 4 bases at V and 3 bases at J; junction bases unmatched: 10. The CDR3 contains 17 residues. Germline loops: CDR1 MGHRA, CDR2 YSYEKL. This chain's CDR3 is CASSLPPDRGITDTQYF. In DNA form, the CDR3 reads TGCGCCAGCAGCCTTCCCCCGGACAGGGGGATAACAGATACGCAGTATTTT.

V usage is TRBV27 and J usage is TRBJ1-2; D ambiguous. The CDR3 runs 12 residues. V lost 6 bases, J lost 7 bases, and 12 bases lay in between. Germline V gives CDR1 MNHEY, CDR2 SMNVEV (reference sequence). The CDR3: CASRMSGLGYTF. The CDR3 DNA reads as TGTGCCAGCAGAATGTCAGGACTTGGCTACACCTTC.

The CDR3 reads CAISPTGRGTGGNEQFF. DNA of the CDR3: TGTGCCATCAGCCCAACGGGGCGGGGGACAGGGGGCAATGAGCAGTTCTTC. The rearrangement links TRBV10-3 to TRBJ2-1, with 11 bases fitting TRBD1. CDR3 length: 17 amino acids. Germline V gives CDR1 ENHRY, CDR2 SYGVKD. Trimming at V came to 6 bases and at J to 6 bases, leaving 13 bases not matched to a gene.

This chain connects TRBV11-3 to TRBJ2-2; 9 nucleotides match TRBD1. Germline V lookup: CDR1 SGHNT, CDR2 YENEEA. CDR3 length: 17 amino acids. V shed 3 bases, J shed 2 bases, and the junction held 7 bases outside the gene matches. The CDR3 spells CASSLDRGHTNTGELFF. The DNA for the CDR3 is TGTGCCAGCAGCTTGGACAGGGGCCACACTAACACCGGGGAGCTGTTTTTT.

V usage is TRBV15 and J usage is TRBJ2-5, with 7 bases identical to TRBD2. The V gene's germline CDR1 is LNHNV and CDR2 YYDKDF (reference sequence). The CDR3 is 15 amino acids. Germline trimming cut 0 bases from V and 0 bases from J; bases unmatched to any gene: 1. The DNA for the CDR3 is TGTGCCACCAGCAGAGAGGGGGGGAACCAAGAGACCCAGTACTTC. It codes for CATSREGGNQETQYF.

The gene calls are TRBV19 and TRBJ2-7, with 10 nucleotides matching TRBD1. The CDR3 runs 17 residues. V lost 2 bases, J lost 3 bases, and 10 bases stayed unmatched. In germline, CDR1 is LNHDA, CDR2 SQIVND (reference sequence). CDR3 residues: CASSILGAGDRGYEQYF. The CDR3 nucleotides read TGTGCCAGTAGTATACTCGGGGCCGGGGACAGGGGCTACGAGCAGTACTTC.

A few counts support this clone. This CDR3 is CATKTATNEKLFF. CDR3 nucleotides: TGTGCCACCAAGACTGCAACTAATGAAAAACTGTTTTTT. The V and J genes are TRBV5-8 and TRBJ1-4; no definite D call. The CDR3 contains 13 residues. Germline-derived CDR1 and CDR2 are SGHTS and YDEGEE. Trimming took 9 bases from V and 0 from J, leaving 9 bases between them.

This chain connects TRBV4-1 to TRBJ1-6; perhaps TRBD1 as D (6 bases). This CDR3 is 15 amino acids long. Germline V gene sequence: CDR1 MGHRA, CDR2 YSYEKL. V was clipped by 0 bases and J by 9 bases, with 12 bases between them. The CDR3 sequence: CASSQEATGSSPLHF. The DNA of the CDR3 is TGCGCCAGCAGCCAAGAAGCAACAGGGAGTTCACCCCTCCACTTT.

The J gene is TRBJ1-3, the V gene TRBV19; 10 nucleotides match TRBD1. The CDR3 has 15 amino acids. Germline CDR1 LNHDA, CDR2 SQIVND (reference sequence). The V and J ends lost 8 bases and 4 bases, in that order; junction bases with no gene match: 8. The CDR3 is CASYGTGETGNTIYF. DNA of the CDR3: TGTGCCAGTTATGGGACAGGGGAAACCGGAAACACCATATATTTT.

The V call is TRBV27, the J call TRBJ1-2, with D perhaps TRBD1 (5 bases). The CDR3 is 14 residues long. Deletions cut 4 bases from V and 0 bases from J, with 9 bases between. Germline CDR1 MNHEY, CDR2 SMNVEV (reference sequence). This CDR3 reads CASSWTPTNYGYTF. In DNA form, the CDR3 reads TGTGCCAGCAGTTGGACACCTACTAACTATGGCTACACCTTC.

V usage is TRBV4-3 and J usage is TRBJ2-1; 14 bases are shared with TRBD2. The CDR3 length is 17 residues. Germline V gives CDR1 LGHNA, CDR2 YSLEER. Trimming removed 0 bases from V and 8 bases from J; junction bases left unmatched: 6. CDR3 in DNA: TGCGCCAGCAGCCAAGAAACCGGGACTAGCGGGGGTGATGAGCAGTTCTTC. Residues: CASSQETGTSGGDEQFF.

This chain links TRBV29-1 with TRBJ1-1; D gene ambiguous. V gave up 0 bases and J gave up 10 bases, with 9 bases separating them. This CDR3 region has 11 residues. Germline values: CDR1 SQVTM, CDR2 ANQGSEA. CDR3 amino acids: CSVEDPRVAFF. Here the CDR3 DNA reads TGCAGCGTTGAAGATCCTCGAGTAGCTTTCTTT.

The chain couples TRBV6-2 or TRBV6-3 to TRBJ1-6, with TRBD1 matching 9 bases. CDR1 and CDR2 (germline): MNHEY, SVGEGT. After removal of 6 bases from V and 10 bases from J, the junction contained 7 bases not matched to a gene. The length of the CDR3 is 14 residues. CDR3: CASSTDRGVSPLHF. For the CDR3, the DNA is TGTGCCAGCAGCACGGACAGGGGAGTATCACCCCTCCACTTT.